The 5 T cell receptor beta chains listed next were all sequenced from one sample in a study of cytomegalovirus exposure and HLA in healthy donors. Both 60 Vbeta primers and 13 Jbeta primers went into the PCR. The table came from immunoSEQ multiplex PCR; TCRdb's copy has only in-frame clones and leaves some out. Its listing shows approximately 52,000 clones. The material sequenced was PBMCs. All receptors come from a man aged 45-60 years in good health and CMV-seropositive.

The V and J genes are TRBV6-5 and TRBJ2-7; 9 bases line up with TRBD2. V gave up 2 bases and J gave up 0 bases; unmatched junction bases: 5. This CDR3 contains 16 residues. In germline, CDR1 is MNHEY, CDR2 SVGAGI. CDR3 sequence: CASSYGAGGFSYEQYF. The CDR3 DNA reads TGTGCCAGCAGTTACGGAGCGGGAGGTTTCTCCTACGAGCAGTACTTC.

The J gene is TRBJ1-1, the V gene TRBV19; TRBD1 is a possible D gene (5 bases). This CDR3 spans 16 amino acids. V lost 6 bases and J 1 base, leaving 18 bases between the germline ends. Germline V gene lookup returns CDR1 LNHDA and CDR2 SQIVND (reference sequence). The CDR3 spells CASRVIATAKNTEAFF. The DNA of the CDR3 is TGTGCCAGTAGAGTAATCGCGACAGCCAAGAACACTGAAGCTTTCTTT.

The chain uses TRBV18 and TRBJ1-4, with TRBD1 matching over 8 bases. The CDR3 is 14 residues long. Germline CDR1 KGHSH, CDR2 LQKENI. Trimming took 4 bases from V and 5 from J; bases not matched to a gene: 3. The chain's CDR3 is CASSLYRGNEKLFF. In DNA form, the CDR3 reads TGTGCCAGCTCACTCTACAGGGGGAATGAAAAACTGTTTTTT.

This chain connects TRBV5-4 to TRBJ2-7; 8 bases are shared with TRBD2. Germline CDR1 and CDR2: SGHNT and YYREEE (reference sequence). The V gene end was trimmed by 4 bases and the J gene end by 6 bases; junction bases not matched to a gene: 12. The CDR3 covers 15 residues. CDR3 amino acids: CASSIPPGLAGEQYF. The CDR3 coding sequence is TGTGCCAGCAGCATCCCGCCCGGACTAGCAGGCGAGCAGTACTTC.

The chain couples TRBV28 to TRBJ2-7; D is perhaps TRBD2 (6 bases). V was trimmed by 4 bases and J by 2 bases, leaving 12 bases between them. This CDR3 comprises 14 residues. Germline values: CDR1 MDHEN, CDR2 SYDVKM. The CDR3 DNA reads TGTGCCAGCAGTTCCTTGCCTAGCGCCTACGAGCAGTACTTC. It is translated as CASSSLPSAYEQYF.